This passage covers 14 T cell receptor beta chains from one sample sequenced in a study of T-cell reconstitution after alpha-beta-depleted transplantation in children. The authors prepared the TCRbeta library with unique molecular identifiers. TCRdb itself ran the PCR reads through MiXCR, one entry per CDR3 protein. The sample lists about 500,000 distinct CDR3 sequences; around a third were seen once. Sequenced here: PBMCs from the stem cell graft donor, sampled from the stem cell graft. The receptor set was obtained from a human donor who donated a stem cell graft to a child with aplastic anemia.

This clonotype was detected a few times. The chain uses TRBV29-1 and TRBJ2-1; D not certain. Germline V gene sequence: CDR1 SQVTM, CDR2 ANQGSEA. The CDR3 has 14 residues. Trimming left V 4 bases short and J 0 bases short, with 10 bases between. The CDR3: CSVVPQSSYNEQFF. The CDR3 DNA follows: TGCAGCGTTGTGCCCCAGAGCTCCTACAATGAGCAGTTCTTC.

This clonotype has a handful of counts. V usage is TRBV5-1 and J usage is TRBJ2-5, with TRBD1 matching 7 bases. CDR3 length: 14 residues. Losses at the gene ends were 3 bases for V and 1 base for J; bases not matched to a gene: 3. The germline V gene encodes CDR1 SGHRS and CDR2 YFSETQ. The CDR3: CASSSGQTQETQYF. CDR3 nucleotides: TGCGCCAGCAGCTCGGGACAGACCCAAGAGACCCAGTACTTC.

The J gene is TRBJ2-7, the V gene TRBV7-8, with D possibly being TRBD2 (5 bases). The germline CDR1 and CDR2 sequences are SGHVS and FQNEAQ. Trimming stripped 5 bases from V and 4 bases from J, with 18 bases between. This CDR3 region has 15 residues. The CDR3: CASSPTASTIYEQYF. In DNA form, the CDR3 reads TGTGCCAGCAGCCCAACAGCTAGCACTATATACGAGCAGTACTTC.

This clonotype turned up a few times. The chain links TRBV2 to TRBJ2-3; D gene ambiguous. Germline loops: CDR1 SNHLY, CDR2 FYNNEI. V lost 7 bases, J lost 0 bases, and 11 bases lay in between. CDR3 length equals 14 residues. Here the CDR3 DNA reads TGTGCCAGCATGCATTCGGAAAGCACAGATACGCAGTATTTT. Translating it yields CASMHSESTDTQYF.

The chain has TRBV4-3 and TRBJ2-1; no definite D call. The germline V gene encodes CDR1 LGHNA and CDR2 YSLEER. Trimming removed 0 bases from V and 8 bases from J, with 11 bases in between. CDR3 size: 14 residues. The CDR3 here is CASSQDGSADEQFF. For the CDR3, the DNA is TGCGCCAGCAGCCAAGATGGGTCCGCAGATGAGCAGTTCTTC.

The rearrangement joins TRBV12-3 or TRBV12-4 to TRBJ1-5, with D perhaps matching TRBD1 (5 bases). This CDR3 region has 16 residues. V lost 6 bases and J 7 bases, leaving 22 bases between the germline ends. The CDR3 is CASRISLAGTLQPQHF. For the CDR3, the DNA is TGTGCCAGCAGAATATCCCTCGCAGGGACGTTGCAGCCCCAGCATTTT.

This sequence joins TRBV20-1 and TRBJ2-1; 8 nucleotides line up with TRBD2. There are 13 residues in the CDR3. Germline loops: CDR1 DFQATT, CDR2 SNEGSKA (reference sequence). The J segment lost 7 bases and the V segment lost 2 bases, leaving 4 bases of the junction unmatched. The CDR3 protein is CSARFPSGNEQFF. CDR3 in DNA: TGCAGTGCTAGATTCCCTAGCGGGAATGAGCAGTTCTTC.

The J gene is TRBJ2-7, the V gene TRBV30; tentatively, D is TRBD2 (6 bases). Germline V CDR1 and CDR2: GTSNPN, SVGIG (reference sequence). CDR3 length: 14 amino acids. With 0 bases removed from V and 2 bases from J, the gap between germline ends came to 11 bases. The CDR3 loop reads CAWSVRGYTYEQYF. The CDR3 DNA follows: TGTGCCTGGAGTGTACGGGGGTACACCTACGAGCAGTACTTC.

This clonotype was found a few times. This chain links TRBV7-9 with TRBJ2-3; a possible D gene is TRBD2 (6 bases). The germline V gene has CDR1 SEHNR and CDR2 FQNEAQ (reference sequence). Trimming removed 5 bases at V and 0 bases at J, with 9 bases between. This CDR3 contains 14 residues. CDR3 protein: CASSTGLSTDTQYF. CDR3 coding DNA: TGTGCCAGCAGCACGGGACTTAGCACAGATACGCAGTATTTT.

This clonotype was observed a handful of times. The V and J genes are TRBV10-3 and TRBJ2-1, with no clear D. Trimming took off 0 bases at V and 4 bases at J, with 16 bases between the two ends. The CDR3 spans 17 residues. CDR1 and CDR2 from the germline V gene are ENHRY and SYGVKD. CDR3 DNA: TGTGCCATCAGTGAGTCGTTAGCTACCTCTACGTACAATGAGCAGTTCTTC. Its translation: CAISESLATSTYNEQFF.

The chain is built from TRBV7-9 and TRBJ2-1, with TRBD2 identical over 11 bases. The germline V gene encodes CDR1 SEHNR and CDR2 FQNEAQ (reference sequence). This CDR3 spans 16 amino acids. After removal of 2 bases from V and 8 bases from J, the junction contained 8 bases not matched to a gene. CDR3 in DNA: TGTGCCAGCAGCTTAAGGGGTCTAGCGGGAGGCCATGAGCAGTTCTTC. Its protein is CASSLRGLAGGHEQFF. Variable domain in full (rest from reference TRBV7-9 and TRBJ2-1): DTGVSQNPRHKITKRGQNVTFRCDPISEHNRLYWYRQTLGQGPEFLTYFQNEAQLEKSRLLSDRFSAERPKGSFSTLEIQRTEQGDSAMYLCASSLRGLAGGHEQFFGPGTRLTVL.

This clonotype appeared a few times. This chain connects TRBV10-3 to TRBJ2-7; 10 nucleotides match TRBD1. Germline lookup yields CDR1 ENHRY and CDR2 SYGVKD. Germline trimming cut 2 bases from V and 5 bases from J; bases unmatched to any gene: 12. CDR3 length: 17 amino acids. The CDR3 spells CAISEGVGGTGDHEQYV. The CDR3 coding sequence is TGTGCCATCAGTGAGGGGGTAGGGGGGACAGGGGACCACGAGCAGTACGTC.

CDR3 nucleotides: TGTGCCAGCAGTTTAGGGCCGATGAACACCATATATTTT. Translating gives CASSLGPMNTIYF. V is TRBV12-3 or TRBV12-4 and J is TRBJ1-3; D is uncertain. The V end lost 1 base, the J end lost 7 bases, and 8 bases lay between the germline ends. The CDR3 runs to 13 residues.

CDR3 nucleotides: TGCAGCCCCAAGGCGACTAGCGGATACAATGAGCAGTTCTTC. It translates to CSPKATSGYNEQFF. The chain combines TRBV29-1 with TRBJ2-1; 9 bases fit TRBD2. V shed 8 bases, J shed 4 bases, and the junction held 9 bases outside the gene matches. Germline-derived CDR1 and CDR2 are SQVTM and ANQGSEA. The CDR3 extends over 14 amino acids.